The 10 T cell receptor beta chains presented below share a single source sample, sequenced in a study of preoperative IRX-2 immunotherapy in early breast cancer. Treatment given: preoperative locoregional IRX-2 cytokine immunotherapy. Repertoires were generated with immunoSEQ multiplex PCR, while TCRdb's copy carries only in-frame clones and drops some. The sample contains approximately 31,000 clones, roughly 91% of which appear only once. The sequences come from tumor tissue, collected after IRX-2 immunotherapy. The receptor source for this set is a human donor with breast cancer.

V and J are TRBV6-8 and TRBJ2-1, with TRBD2 matching over 11 bases. V lost 10 bases to trimming and J lost 11 bases; unmatched junction nucleotides: 16. Germline V gene lookup returns CDR1 MNHGY and CDR2 SAAAGT. The CDR3 runs 15 residues. In DNA form, the CDR3 reads TGTGCCACCAAAACAGGGACTAGCGGAGTTTCACAGCAGTTCTTC. Its translation is CATKTGTSGVSQQFF.

The chain is built from TRBV11-3 and TRBJ2-1; 8 nucleotides agree with TRBD2. Looked up from germline, CDR1 is SGHNT and CDR2 is YENEEA. V was clipped by 2 bases and J by 6 bases; unmatched bases: 6. The CDR3 loop spans 15 amino acids. This CDR3 reads CASSLTGGAGNEQFF. In nucleotides, the CDR3 is TGTGCCAGCAGCTTAACCGGGGGGGCTGGCAATGAGCAGTTCTTC.

This sequence joins TRBV14 and TRBJ2-1; D is ambiguous. This CDR3 has 12 residues. Trimming cost V 1 base and J 10 bases, with 8 bases left between them. Germline lookup yields CDR1 SGHDN and CDR2 FVKESK. DNA for the CDR3: TGTGCCAGCAGCCAAGTTTCTTTGGAGCAGTTCTTC. Protein sequence: CASSQVSLEQFF. The variable domain in full, with the rest retrieved from reference TRBV14 and TRBJ2-1, is EAGVTQFPSHSVIEKGQTVTLRCDPISGHDNLYWYRRVMGKEIKFLLHFVKESKQDESGMPNNRFLAERTGGTYSTLKVQPAELEDSGVYFCASSQVSLEQFFGPGTRLTVL.

This chain uses TRBV19 with TRBJ2-7; maybe TRBD2 (6 bases). The CDR3 is 14 residues long. Per the germline V gene, CDR1 is LNHDA and CDR2 is SQIVND (reference sequence). V lost 7 bases and J 3 bases, leaving 16 bases between the germline ends. This CDR3 is CASNRAGGNYEQYF. Here the CDR3 DNA reads TGTGCCAGTAACCGGGCTGGCGGGAACTACGAGCAGTACTTC.

This chain joins TRBV6-8 and TRBJ1-4, with unresolved D. V gave up 0 bases and J gave up 7 bases, with 12 bases separating them. This CDR3 is built from 15 residues. The germline V gene has CDR1 MNHGY and CDR2 SAAAGT. The CDR3 here is CASSYSGTRLEKLFF. The CDR3 DNA reads as TGTGCCAGCAGTTACTCCGGCACTCGCCTTGAAAAACTGTTTTTT.

The chain has TRBV19 and TRBJ1-1; no firm D call. The CDR3 covers 14 residues. Germline V gene lookup returns CDR1 LNHDA and CDR2 SQIVND (reference sequence). Trimming shortened V by 10 bases and J by 10 bases, and 25 bases separated the two germline ends. This CDR3 reads CATRRQEHWKGAFF. CDR3 nucleotide sequence: TGTGCCACCCGGAGGCAGGAACATTGGAAGGGAGCTTTCTTT.

The chain recombines TRBV6-8 with TRBJ1-1, with D uncertain. The germline V and J ends were trimmed by 0 bases and 1 base, with 6 bases remaining between them. Germline V lookup: CDR1 MNHGY, CDR2 SAAAGT. The CDR3 totals 14 residues. The CDR3 sequence is CASSYSRRNTEAFF. The CDR3 bases are TGTGCCAGCAGTTACTCGAGGAGGAACACTGAAGCTTTCTTT.

This clone was detected only once. Its ends do not fully match the called genes, so a read error is possible. J is TRBJ2-2 and V is TRBV28; the match to TRBD1 covers 7 bases. This CDR3 is 14 amino acids long. Germline CDR1 reads MDHEN; CDR2 reads SYDVKM. Written as DNA, the CDR3 is TGTGCTAGCAGTTTCACAGGGGACACCGGGGAGCTGTTTTTT. Amino acids: CASSFTGDTGELFF.

The CDR3 sequence is CASSSPDRLSYEQYF. DNA of the CDR3: TGTGCCAGCAGTTCCCCCGACCGACTCTCCTACGAGCAGTACTTC. This chain connects TRBV6-8 to TRBJ2-7; D ambiguous. This CDR3 has 15 residues. V dropped 4 bases and J dropped 0 bases, with 13 bases sitting between them. Germline V gene lookup returns CDR1 MNHGY and CDR2 SAAAGT.

A word on this clone: The junction and the germline gene differ at one end; a read error may be behind it. The chain has TRBV7-7 and TRBJ2-2; the match to TRBD1 covers 7 bases. CDR3 length: 18 amino acids. Germline-derived CDR1 and CDR2 are SSHAT and FNYEAQ (reference sequence). CDR3 sequence reads: CARSLGTQDRSNTGELFF. In DNA, the CDR3 is TGTGCCAGAAGCTTAGGGACCCAGGACAGGTCGAACACCGGGGAGCTGTTTTTT.